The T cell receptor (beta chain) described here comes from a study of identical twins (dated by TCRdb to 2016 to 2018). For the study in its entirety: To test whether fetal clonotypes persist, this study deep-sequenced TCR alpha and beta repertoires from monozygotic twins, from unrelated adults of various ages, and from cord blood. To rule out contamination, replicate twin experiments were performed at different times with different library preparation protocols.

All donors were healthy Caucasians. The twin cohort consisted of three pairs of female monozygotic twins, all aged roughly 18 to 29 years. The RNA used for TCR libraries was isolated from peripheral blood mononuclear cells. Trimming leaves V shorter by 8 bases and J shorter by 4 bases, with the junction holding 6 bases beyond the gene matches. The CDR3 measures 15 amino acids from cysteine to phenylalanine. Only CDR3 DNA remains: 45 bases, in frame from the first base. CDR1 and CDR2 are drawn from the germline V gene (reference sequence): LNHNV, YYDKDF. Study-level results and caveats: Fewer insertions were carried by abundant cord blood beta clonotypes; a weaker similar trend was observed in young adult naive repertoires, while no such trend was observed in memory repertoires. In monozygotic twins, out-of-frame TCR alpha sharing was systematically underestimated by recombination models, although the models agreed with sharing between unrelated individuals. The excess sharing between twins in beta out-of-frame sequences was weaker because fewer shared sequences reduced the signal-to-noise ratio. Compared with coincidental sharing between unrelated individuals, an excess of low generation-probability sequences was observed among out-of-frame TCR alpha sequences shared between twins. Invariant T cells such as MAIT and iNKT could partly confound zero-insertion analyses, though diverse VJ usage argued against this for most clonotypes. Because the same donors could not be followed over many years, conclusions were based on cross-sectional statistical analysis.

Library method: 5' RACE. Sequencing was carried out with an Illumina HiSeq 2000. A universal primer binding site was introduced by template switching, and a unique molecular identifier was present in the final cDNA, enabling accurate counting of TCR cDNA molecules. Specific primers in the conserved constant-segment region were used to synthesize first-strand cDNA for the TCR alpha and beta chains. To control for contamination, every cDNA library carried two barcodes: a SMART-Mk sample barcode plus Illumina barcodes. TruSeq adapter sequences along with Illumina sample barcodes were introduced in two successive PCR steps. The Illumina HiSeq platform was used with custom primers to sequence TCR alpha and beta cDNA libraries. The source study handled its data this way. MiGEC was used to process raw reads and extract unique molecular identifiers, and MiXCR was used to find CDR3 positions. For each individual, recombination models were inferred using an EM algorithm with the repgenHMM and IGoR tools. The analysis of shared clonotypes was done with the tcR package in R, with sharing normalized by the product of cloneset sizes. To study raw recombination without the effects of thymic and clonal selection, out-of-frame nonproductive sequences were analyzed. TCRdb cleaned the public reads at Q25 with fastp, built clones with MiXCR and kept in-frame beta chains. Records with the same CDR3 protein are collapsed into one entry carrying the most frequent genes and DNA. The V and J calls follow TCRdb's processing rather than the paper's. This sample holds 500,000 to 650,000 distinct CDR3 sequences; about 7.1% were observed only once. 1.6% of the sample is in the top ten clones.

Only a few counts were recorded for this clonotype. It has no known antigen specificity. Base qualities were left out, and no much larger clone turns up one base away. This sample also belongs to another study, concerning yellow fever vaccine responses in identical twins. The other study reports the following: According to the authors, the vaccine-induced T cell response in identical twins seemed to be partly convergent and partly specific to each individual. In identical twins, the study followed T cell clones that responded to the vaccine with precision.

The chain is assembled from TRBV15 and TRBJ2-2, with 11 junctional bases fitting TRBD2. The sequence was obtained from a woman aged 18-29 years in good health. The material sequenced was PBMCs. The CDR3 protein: CATHSGRARTGELFF. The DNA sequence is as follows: TGTGCCACCCATAGCGGGAGGGCTCGCACCGGGGAGCTGTTTTTT.